This TCR beta chain is drawn from a study of lymphopenia after photon versus proton radiotherapy. Trimming removed 4 bases from V and 4 bases from J; junction bases left unmatched: 10. The CDR3 runs 17 residues. Germline V lookup: CDR1 SGHRS, CDR2 YFSETQ. General study results and limits: Proton therapy kept repertoires fairly stable, unlike photons, which gained effector/memory cells. Oligoclonal CD8+ Temra expansion after nadir drove photon patients' diversity drop. A bigger post-nadir fall in TCR diversity correlated inversely with survival time in deceased patients.

The repertoire was sequenced with immunoSEQ multiplex PCR; TCRdb's copy has only in-frame clones and lacks some. This sample has some 25,000 clones, with roughly 90% found just once. This clone was detected only once. Its antigen is as yet unknown. This sample comprised peripheral blood, obtained from a patient treated with photon-based radiotherapy. This receptor was obtained from a woman between 50 and 59 years old with cholangiocarcinoma. The V gene is TRBV5-1, the J gene TRBJ2-1; 11 bases line up with TRBD1. DNA for the CDR3: TGCGCCAGCAGCGCCTGGACAGGGGGCTTCCTATACAATGAGCAGTTCTTC. This encodes CASSAWTGGFLYNEQFF.